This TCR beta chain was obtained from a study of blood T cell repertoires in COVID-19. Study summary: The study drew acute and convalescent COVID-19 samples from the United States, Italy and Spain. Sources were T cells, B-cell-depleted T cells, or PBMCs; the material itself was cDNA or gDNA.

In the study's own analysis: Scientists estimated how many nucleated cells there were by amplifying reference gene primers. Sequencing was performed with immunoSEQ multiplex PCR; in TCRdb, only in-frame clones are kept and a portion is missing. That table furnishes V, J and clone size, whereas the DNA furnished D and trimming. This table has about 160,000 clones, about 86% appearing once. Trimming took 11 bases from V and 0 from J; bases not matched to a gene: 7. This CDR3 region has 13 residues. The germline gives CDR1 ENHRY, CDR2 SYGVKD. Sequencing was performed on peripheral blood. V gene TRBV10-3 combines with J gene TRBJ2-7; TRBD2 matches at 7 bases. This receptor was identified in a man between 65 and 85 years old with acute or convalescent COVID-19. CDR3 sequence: CASKRGDSYEQYF. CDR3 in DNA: TGTGCCTCCAAGCGGGGCGACTCCTACGAGCAGTACTTC.